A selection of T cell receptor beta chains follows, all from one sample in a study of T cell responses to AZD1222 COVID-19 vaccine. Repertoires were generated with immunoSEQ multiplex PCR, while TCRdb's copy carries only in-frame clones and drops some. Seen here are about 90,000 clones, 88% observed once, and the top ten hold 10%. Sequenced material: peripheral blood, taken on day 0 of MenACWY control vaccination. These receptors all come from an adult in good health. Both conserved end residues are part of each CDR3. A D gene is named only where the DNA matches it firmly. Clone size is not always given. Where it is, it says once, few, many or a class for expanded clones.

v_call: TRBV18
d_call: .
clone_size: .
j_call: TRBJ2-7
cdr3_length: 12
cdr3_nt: TGTGCCAGCTCACCATGGGGATACGAGCAGTACTTC
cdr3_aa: CASSPWGYEQYF

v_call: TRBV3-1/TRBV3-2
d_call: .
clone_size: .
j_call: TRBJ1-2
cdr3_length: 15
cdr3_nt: TGTGCCAGCAGCCAAGATCGGCAGGGAGGCTATGGCTACACCTTC
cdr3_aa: CASSQDRQGGYGYTF

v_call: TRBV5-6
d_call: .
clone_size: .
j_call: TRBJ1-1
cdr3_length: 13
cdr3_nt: TGTGCCAGCAGCTTGGGGGGTAGAGCTGAAGCTTTCTTT
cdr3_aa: CASSLGGRAEAFF

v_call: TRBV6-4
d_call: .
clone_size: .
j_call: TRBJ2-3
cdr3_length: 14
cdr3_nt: TGTGCCAGCAGTGCCGGGACTAGCACAGATACGCAGTATTTT
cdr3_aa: CASSAGTSTDTQYF

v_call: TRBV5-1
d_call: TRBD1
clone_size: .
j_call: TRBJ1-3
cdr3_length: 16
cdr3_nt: TGCGCCAGCAGCTCTACAGGGGGCCTGTCTGGAAACACCATATATTTT
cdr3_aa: CASSSTGGLSGNTIYF

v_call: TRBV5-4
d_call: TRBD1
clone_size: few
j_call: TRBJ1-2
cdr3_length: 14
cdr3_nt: TGTGCCAGCAGCTTGTTTGGGACAGGGGATGGCTACACCTTC
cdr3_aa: CASSLFGTGDGYTF

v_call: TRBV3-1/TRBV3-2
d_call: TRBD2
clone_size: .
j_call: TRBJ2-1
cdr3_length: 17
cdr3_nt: TGTGCCAGCAGCCAACGACTAGCGGGGGGGCCCTACAATGAGCAGTTCTTC
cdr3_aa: CASSQRLAGGPYNEQFF

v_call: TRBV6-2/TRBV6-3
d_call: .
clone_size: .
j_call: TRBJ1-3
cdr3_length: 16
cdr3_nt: TGTGCCAGCAGTTACTCGAAAAGGGAATATGGAAACACCATATATTTT
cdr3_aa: CASSYSKREYGNTIYF

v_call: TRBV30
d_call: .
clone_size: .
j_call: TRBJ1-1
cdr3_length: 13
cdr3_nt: TGTGCCTGGAGTGTACGGGGCAACACTGAAGCTTTCTTT
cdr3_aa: CAWSVRGNTEAFF

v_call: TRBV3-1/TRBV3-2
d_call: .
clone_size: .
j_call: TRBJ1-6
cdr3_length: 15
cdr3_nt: TGTGCCAGCAGCCAACAGGGGTTTCGGAATTCACCCCTCCACTTT
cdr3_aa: CASSQQGFRNSPLHF

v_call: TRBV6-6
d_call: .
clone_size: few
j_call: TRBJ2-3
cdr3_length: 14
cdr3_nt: TGTGCCAGCAGTAGTATGGGGGGCACAGATACGCAGTATTTT
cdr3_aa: CASSSMGGTDTQYF

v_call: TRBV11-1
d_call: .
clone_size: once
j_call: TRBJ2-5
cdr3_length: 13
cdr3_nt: TGTGCCAGCAGCTTGGACGGACAAGAGACCCAGTACTTC
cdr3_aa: CASSLDGQETQYF

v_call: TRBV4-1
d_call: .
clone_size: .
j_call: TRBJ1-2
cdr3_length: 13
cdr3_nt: TGCGCCAGCAGCCAAGGTACTAACTATGGCTACACCTTC
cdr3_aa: CASSQGTNYGYTF

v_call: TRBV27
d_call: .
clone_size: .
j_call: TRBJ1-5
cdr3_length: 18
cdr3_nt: TGTGCCAGCAGTCCCCGCTTAGGCCCTCAGTGGAGCAATCAGCCCCAGCATTTT
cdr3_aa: CASSPRLGPQWSNQPQHF

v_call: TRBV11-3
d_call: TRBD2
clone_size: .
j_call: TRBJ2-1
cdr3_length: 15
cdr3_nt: TGTGCCAGCAGCTTTGGGGGGGAATCTTACAATGAGCAGTTCTTC
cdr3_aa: CASSFGGESYNEQFF

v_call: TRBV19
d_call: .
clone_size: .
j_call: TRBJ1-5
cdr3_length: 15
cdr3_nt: TGTGCCAGTAGTCCTGACCCTACGGGGAATCAGCCCCAGCATTTT
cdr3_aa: CASSPDPTGNQPQHF

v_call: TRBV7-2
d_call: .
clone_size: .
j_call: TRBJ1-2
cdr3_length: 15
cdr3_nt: TGTGCCAGCAGCCCTCGGCGGCAGGATAACTATGGCTACACCTTC
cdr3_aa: CASSPRRQDNYGYTF

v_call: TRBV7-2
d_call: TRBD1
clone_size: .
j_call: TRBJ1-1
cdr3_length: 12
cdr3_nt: TGTGCCAGCAGCTTGCCAGGGGGGAAAGCTTTCTTT
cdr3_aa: CASSLPGGKAFF

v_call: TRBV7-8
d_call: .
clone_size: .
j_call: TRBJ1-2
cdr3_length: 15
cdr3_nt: TGTGCCAGCAGCGAACAAACAGGGCCACAATATGGCTACACCTTC
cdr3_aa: CASSEQTGPQYGYTF

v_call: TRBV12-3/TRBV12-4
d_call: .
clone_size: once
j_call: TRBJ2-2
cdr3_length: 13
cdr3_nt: TGTGCCAGCAGTCCAAGCGGCACCGGGGAGCTGTTTTTT
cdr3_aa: CASSPSGTGELFF

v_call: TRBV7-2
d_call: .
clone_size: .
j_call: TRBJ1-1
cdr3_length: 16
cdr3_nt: TGTGCCAGCAGCTTAATGGGTACCGCTTTGGGGACTGAAGCTTTCTTT
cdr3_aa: CASSLMGTALGTEAFF

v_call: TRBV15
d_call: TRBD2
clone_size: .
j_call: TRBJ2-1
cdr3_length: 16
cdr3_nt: TGTGCCACCAGCAGAGGAACTAGCGGGGGGGCATATGAGCAGTTCTTC
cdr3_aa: CATSRGTSGGAYEQFF

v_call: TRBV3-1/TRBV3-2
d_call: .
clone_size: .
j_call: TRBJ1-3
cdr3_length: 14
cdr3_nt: TGTGCCAGCAGCCTCCGGGACATCGGAAACACCATATATTTT
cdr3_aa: CASSLRDIGNTIYF